This is a list of T cell receptor beta chains from one sample in a study of post-analysis software for immune sequencing data. TCRdb analysed the PCR reads with MiXCR anew, one entry per CDR3 protein. The sample yields under 650,000 distinct CDR3 sequences, 44% seen once. Sequenced: blood. The receptors were gathered from a girl aged 10 to 17 with multiple sclerosis. Both conserved end residues are part of each CDR3.

j_gene,v_gene,CDR3aa
TRBJ2-7,TRBV27,CASSTPGQLIMGEQYF
TRBJ2-5,TRBV5-1,CASSFPNRGAQETQYF
TRBJ2-1,TRBV5-1,CASSLVRGPNEQFF
TRBJ2-1,TRBV12-3/TRBV12-4,CASSLGGSYNEQFF
TRBJ2-1,TRBV7-3,CASSLSVTDNEQFF
TRBJ2-5,TRBV6-6,CASSSNDRRETQYF
TRBJ2-1,TRBV5-1,CASSSAGLAGADEQFF
TRBJ2-7,TRBV7-2,CASSPRDSNYEQYF
TRBJ2-5,TRBV5-5,CASSGGTSGFAGETQYF
TRBJ2-7,TRBV6-1,CASSVEDTTYEQYF
TRBJ2-5,TRBV12-3/TRBV12-4,CASRPDRGREQYF
TRBJ2-7,TRBV7-9,CASSSPPATTSYEQYF
TRBJ1-2,TRBV4-1,CASSQVFRDIKTYTF
TRBJ2-4,TRBV4-2,CASSQVQREKNIQYF
TRBJ2-1,TRBV7-6,CASRRGTGGNEQFF
TRBJ2-7,TRBV12-3/TRBV12-4,CASSGPGRSLYEQYF
TRBJ2-7,TRBV3-1,CASSPTPGTVSYEQYF
TRBJ2-1,TRBV13,CASSLSAGVGETQFF